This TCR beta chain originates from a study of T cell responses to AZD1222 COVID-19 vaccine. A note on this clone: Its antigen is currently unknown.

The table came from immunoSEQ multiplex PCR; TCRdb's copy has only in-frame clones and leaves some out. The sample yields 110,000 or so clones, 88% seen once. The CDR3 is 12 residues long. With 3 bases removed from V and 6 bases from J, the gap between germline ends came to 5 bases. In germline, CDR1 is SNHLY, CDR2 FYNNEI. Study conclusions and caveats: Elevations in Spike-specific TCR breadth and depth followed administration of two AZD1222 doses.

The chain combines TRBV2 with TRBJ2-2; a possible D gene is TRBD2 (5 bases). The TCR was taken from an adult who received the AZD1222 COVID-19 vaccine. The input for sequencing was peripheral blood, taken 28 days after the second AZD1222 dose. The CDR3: CASSEGAGELFF. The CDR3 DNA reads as TGTGCCAGCAGTGAGGGAGCCGGGGAGCTGTTTTTT.